One sample yielded the 31 T cell receptor beta chains listed below, sequenced in a study of shared clonotypes between healthy human individuals. Repertoires were generated with immunoSEQ multiplex PCR, while TCRdb's copy carries only in-frame clones and drops some. The sample has some 2,000,000 clones; approximately 94% are singletons. CD45RO-negative CD8 cells positively selected for CCR7 made up the naive population, which excluded terminally differentiated effector memory CD45RA+ cells. Source material: naive CD8+ T cells sorted from blood. The source is a man aged 18-30 years in good health.

This clone came up once. In DNA form, the CDR3 reads TGTGCCAGCAGTGCCCGGGGTTTTAACTATGGCTACACCTTC. Its translation: CASSARGFNYGYTF. The V gene is TRBV27, the J gene TRBJ1-2; D unclear. This CDR3 spans 14 amino acids. Germline-derived CDR1 and CDR2 are MNHEY and SMNVEV (reference sequence). Deletions cut 5 bases from V and 1 base from J, with 11 bases between.

This chain connects TRBV27 to TRBJ2-5; D might be TRBD1 (5 bases). This CDR3 has 14 residues. CDR1 is MNHEY and CDR2 is SMNVEV in the germline V gene (reference sequence). Trimming removed 3 bases at V and 5 bases at J, with 13 bases between. The CDR3 nucleotides are TGTGCCAGCAGTTTGGGGCTTATTGGGGAGACCCAGTACTTC. This gives the protein CASSLGLIGETQYF.

This rearrangement joins TRBV6-4 to TRBJ1-2; no clear D gene. CDR1 and CDR2 (germline): MRHNA, SNTAGT. This CDR3 has 16 residues. Deletions cut 3 bases from V and 4 bases from J, with 18 bases between. The CDR3 region is CASSEFLSPGGYGYTF. In DNA form, the CDR3 reads TGTGCCAGCAGTGAGTTTCTCTCGCCGGGAGGCTATGGCTACACCTTC.

The V gene is TRBV4-1, the J gene TRBJ1-4, with no clear D. Trimming pared 0 bases from V and 4 bases from J, leaving 9 bases between. CDR1 and CDR2 from the germline V gene are MGHRA and YSYEKL. This CDR3 spans 15 amino acids. CDR3 loop: CASSQEPRVNEKLFF. CDR3 DNA: TGCGCCAGCAGCCAAGAGCCGAGGGTTAATGAAAAACTGTTTTTT.

The V gene is TRBV5-1, the J gene TRBJ1-1; the match to TRBD1 covers 8 bases. The trim removed 1 base at V and 6 bases at J, leaving 8 bases unmatched. The CDR3 extends over 15 amino acids. From germline, CDR1 is SGHRS and CDR2 YFSETQ. In nucleotides, the CDR3 is TGCGCCAGCAGCTTGATACAGGGGGGAAATCCTGAAGCTTTCTTT. Its translation is CASSLIQGGNPEAFF.

This clone showed up just a few times. This chain connects TRBV13 to TRBJ2-7; D gene unclear. V was cut by 4 bases and J by 0 bases, with 7 bases left in between. The CDR3 has 13 amino acids. Germline CDR1 reads PRHDT; CDR2 reads FYEKMQ (reference sequence). CDR3 in amino acids: CASSSRSSYEQYF. As DNA, the CDR3 is TGTGCCAGCAGCTCAAGGAGCTCCTACGAGCAGTACTTC.

As regards this clone: In the same sample, other DNA sequences code for this CDR3. The rearrangement joins TRBV7-9 to TRBJ1-1; D gene unclear. CDR3 length: 13 residues. Trimming removed 5 bases at V and 1 base at J, with 8 bases between. The V gene's germline CDR1 is SEHNR and CDR2 FQNEAQ (reference sequence). CDR3 residues: CASSATGNTEAFF. The DNA of the CDR3 is TGTGCCAGCAGCGCGACGGGGAACACTGAAGCTTTCTTT. Full variable domain (outside the CDR3, taken from reference TRBV7-9 and TRBJ1-1): DTGVSQNPRHKITKRGQNVTFRCDPISEHNRLYWYRQTLGQGPEFLTYFQNEAQLEKSRLLSDRFSAERPKGSFSTLEIQRTEQGDSAMYLCASSATGNTEAFFGQGTRLTVV.

This chain joins TRBV9 and TRBJ1-1, with a possible D match to TRBD1 (5 bases). This CDR3 region has 15 residues. V lost 0 bases and J 4 bases, leaving 13 bases between the germline ends. Germline CDR1 reads SGDLS; CDR2 reads YYNGEE. The CDR3 here is CASSVAVGESTEAFF. Written as DNA, the CDR3 is TGTGCCAGCAGCGTAGCTGTAGGGGAGAGCACTGAAGCTTTCTTT.

This clone came up a few times. The chain uses TRBV2 and TRBJ2-7; possibly TRBD1 for D (5 bases). This CDR3 contains 10 residues. Germline V gene lookup returns CDR1 SNHLY and CDR2 FYNNEI. With 10 bases removed from V and 3 bases from J, the gap between germline ends came to 7 bases. DNA for the CDR3: TGTGCCACAGGGAACTACGAGCAGTACTTC. Residues: CATGNYEQYF.

The chain carries TRBV2 and TRBJ2-7, with D possibly TRBD2 on 5 matching bases. The CDR3 runs 14 residues. CDR1 SNHLY and CDR2 FYNNEI come from the germline V gene. Trimming cost V 3 bases and J 2 bases, with 11 bases left between them. The DNA of the CDR3 is TGTGCCAGCAGTGACGTGGGAGCCCCCTACGAGCAGTACTTC. It encodes CASSDVGAPYEQYF.

The J gene is TRBJ2-1, the V gene TRBV10-3; the match to TRBD2 covers 9 bases. The CDR3 runs 15 residues. Trimming removed 5 bases from V and 3 bases from J; junction bases left unmatched: 5. CDR1 is ENHRY and CDR2 is SYGVKD in the germline V gene. CDR3 nucleotides: TGTGCCATCAGTCTTGCGGGGGGGGACTACAATGAGCAGTTCTTC. This gives the protein CAISLAGGDYNEQFF.

J is TRBJ2-5 and V is TRBV11-1, with 7 bases lining up with TRBD1. V was clipped by 5 bases and J by 7 bases; unmatched bases: 10. Per the germline V gene, CDR1 is SGHAT and CDR2 is FQDESV (reference sequence). The CDR3 contains 14 residues. The CDR3: CASSDRQGPGTQYF. The CDR3, as DNA: TGTGCCAGCAGCGATCGACAGGGCCCAGGGACCCAGTACTTC.

A remark on this clone: Within the sample, other DNA sequences also encode this same CDR3. This chain joins TRBV7-9 and TRBJ1-3; no reliable D call. V was cut by 3 bases and J by 3 bases, with 0 bases left in between. CDR3 length equals 11 residues. Germline loops: CDR1 SEHNR, CDR2 FQNEAQ (reference sequence). The CDR3 DNA reads as TGTGCCAGCAGCTTTGGAAACACCATATATTTT. Encoded protein: CASSFGNTIYF.

The chain has TRBV7-2 and TRBJ2-5, with 7 positions matching TRBD1. This CDR3 comprises 15 residues. The trim removed 0 bases at V and 2 bases at J, leaving 3 bases unmatched. Germline-derived CDR1 and CDR2 are SGHTA and FQGNSA. CDR3 bases: TGTGCCAGCAGCTTAGCCCCGGGACAGCAAGAGACCCAGTACTTC. It translates to CASSLAPGQQETQYF.

The V gene is TRBV7-3, the J gene TRBJ2-3; TRBD2 might be the D (5 bases). Germline CDR1 reads SGHTA; CDR2 reads FQGTGA. Trimming removed 2 bases at V and 5 bases at J, with 8 bases between. The CDR3 is 13 residues long. This CDR3 is CASSLAGEDTQYF. The CDR3, as DNA: TGTGCCAGCAGCTTAGCCGGGGAAGATACGCAGTATTTT.

This clone was observed a single time. This chain uses TRBV5-6 with TRBJ2-7; the D gene is possibly TRBD2 (5 bases). Per the germline V gene, CDR1 is SGHDT and CDR2 is YYEEEE. Trimming took 4 bases from V and 5 from J, leaving 16 bases between them. The CDR3 has 14 residues. The CDR3 is CASSGRGNVDEQYF. As DNA, the CDR3 is TGTGCCAGCAGCGGCCGGGGAAATGTGGACGAGCAGTACTTC.

This chain joins TRBV28 and TRBJ2-7, with D unclear. The V gene's germline CDR1 is MDHEN and CDR2 SYDVKM. The CDR3 runs 15 residues. Trimming removed 5 bases at V and 4 bases at J, with 18 bases between. CDR3 protein: CASSLPLGPHYEQYF. CDR3 sequence (DNA): TGTGCCAGCAGTCTCCCTTTAGGCCCCCATTACGAGCAGTACTTC.

The genes are TRBV19 and TRBJ2-7; tentatively, D is TRBD2 (5 bases). Trimming left V 3 bases short and J 6 bases short, with 12 bases between. This CDR3 is built from 13 residues. CDR1 and CDR2 (germline): LNHDA, SQIVND (reference sequence). CDR3 DNA sequence: TGTGCCAGTAGTATCGGGGAACCGGGCGAGCAGTACTTC. Its protein product is CASSIGEPGEQYF.

The genes are TRBV6-6 and TRBJ1-2; the D gene is possibly TRBD1 (5 bases). From germline, CDR1 is MNHNY and CDR2 SVGAGI (reference sequence). The ends were cut back, 5 bases at V and 6 bases at J, with 22 bases in the middle. This CDR3 spans 16 amino acids. The CDR3 loop is CASSPGPQSPIDGYTF. The CDR3 coding sequence is TGTGCCAGCAGTCCGGGGCCGCAATCGCCCATTGATGGCTACACCTTC.

The chain joins TRBV5-4 to TRBJ2-1, with D perhaps TRBD2 (5 bases). Germline V CDR1 and CDR2: SGHNT, YYREEE (reference sequence). V lost 2 bases to trimming and J lost 7 bases, with 10 bases between them. The CDR3 runs 13 residues. CDR3 bases: TGTGCCAGCAGCTTTCGCGGGTTAAATGAGCAGTTCTTC. It is translated as CASSFRGLNEQFF. The full variable domain, completed using reference TRBV5-4 and TRBJ2-1, is ETGVTQSPTHLIKTRGQQVTLRCSSQSGHNTVSWYQQALGQGPQFIFQYYREEENGRGNFPPRFSGLQFPNYSSELNVNALELDDSALYLCASSFRGLNEQFFGPGTRLTVL.

The rearrangement links TRBV5-6 to TRBJ2-7, with D possibly being TRBD1 (6 bases). The germline V gene has CDR1 SGHDT and CDR2 YYEEEE. The ends were cut back, 0 bases at V and 2 bases at J, with 9 bases in the middle. This CDR3 is 14 amino acids long. CDR3 coding DNA: TGTGCCAGCAGCTTGGGGGGGCAGCCCTACGAGCAGTACTTC. Amino acid sequence: CASSLGGQPYEQYF.

Of note for this clone: Different DNA sequences within this sample yield the same CDR3. V is TRBV27 and J is TRBJ2-7, with 8 bases identical to TRBD1. CDR3 length equals 14 residues. Trimming took 3 bases from V and 1 from J; bases not matched to a gene: 2. Germline CDR1 is MNHEY and CDR2 is SMNVEV (reference sequence). The CDR3 DNA reads TGTGCCAGCAGTTTTGGACAGGGATCCTACGAGCAGTACTTC. Protein: CASSFGQGSYEQYF.

V is TRBV13 and J is TRBJ1-2; D remains ambiguous. There are 15 residues in the CDR3. V was trimmed by 4 bases and J by 5 bases, leaving 17 bases between them. The germline V gene has CDR1 PRHDT and CDR2 FYEKMQ (reference sequence). The DNA of the CDR3 is TGTGCCAGCAGCTCCCGGGGAGTTGGTGGGTATGGCTACACCTTC. This translates into CASSSRGVGGYGYTF. The entire variable domain, with the rest obtained from reference TRBV13 and TRBJ1-2, is as follows: AAGVIQSPRHLIKEKRETATLKCYPIPRHDTVYWYQQGPGQDPQFLISFYEKMQSDKGSIPDRFSAQQFSDYHSELNMSSLELGDSALYFCASSSRGVGGYGYTFGSGTRLTVV.

Here the CDR3 DNA reads TGTGCCAGCAGCCCAACGGTAGCGTCCCAAGAGACCCAGTACTTC. It translates to CASSPTVASQETQYF. This rearrangement joins TRBV7-9 to TRBJ2-5; D perhaps matches TRBD2 (5 bases). Looked up from germline, CDR1 is SEHNR and CDR2 is FQNEAQ (reference sequence). V dropped 5 bases and J dropped 1 base, with 14 bases sitting between them. CDR3 length: 15 residues.

This sequence joins TRBV13 and TRBJ2-7; the D is unclear. CDR3 length: 12 residues. V gave up 5 bases and J gave up 5 bases, with 10 bases separating them. The V gene's germline CDR1 is PRHDT and CDR2 FYEKMQ (reference sequence). The CDR3 is CASSNSRHEQYF. The DNA for the CDR3 is TGTGCCAGCAGCAATAGTCGCCACGAGCAGTACTTC.

The chain employs TRBV9 and TRBJ2-7; 9 bases are shared with TRBD1. V lost 3 bases to trimming and J lost 0 bases; unmatched junction nucleotides: 4. The CDR3 length is 15 residues. CDR1 SGDLS and CDR2 YYNGEE come from the germline V gene. CDR3 loop: CASSGGTGYSYEQYF. CDR3 bases: TGTGCCAGCAGCGGAGGGACAGGGTACTCCTACGAGCAGTACTTC.

The chain is built from TRBV10-3 and TRBJ2-3, with TRBD2 matching over 7 bases. Trimming took 10 bases from V and 3 from J; bases not matched to a gene: 13. From germline, CDR1 is ENHRY and CDR2 SYGVKD. The CDR3 runs to 15 residues. This CDR3 reads CATQSVREPTDTQYF. CDR3 in DNA: TGTGCCACCCAGTCGGTGCGGGAGCCAACAGATACGCAGTATTTT.

The V call is TRBV4-1, the J call TRBJ2-1; D remains unclear. The CDR3 spans 16 residues. Trimming left V 0 bases short and J 0 bases short, with 9 bases between. Germline assignment: CDR1 MGHRA and CDR2 YSYEKL. This CDR3 reads CASSQDDMNSYNEQFF. In nucleotides, the CDR3 is TGCGCCAGCAGCCAAGATGACATGAACTCCTACAATGAGCAGTTCTTC.

The rearrangement uses TRBV7-6 and TRBJ2-3; TRBD1 aligns across 7 bases. V gave up 5 bases and J gave up 1 base; unmatched junction bases: 3. The CDR3 contains 14 residues. Germline V CDR1 and CDR2: SGHVS, FNYEAQ. CDR3 nucleotide sequence: TGTGCCAGCAGCACAACAGGGGGCACAGATACGCAGTATTTT. Translated, it gives CASSTTGGTDTQYF.

V usage is TRBV6-1 and J usage is TRBJ2-7, with D maybe TRBD1 (5 bases). From germline, CDR1 is MNHNS and CDR2 SASEGT. CDR3 length: 14 amino acids. The ends were cut back, 1 base at V and 3 bases at J, with 10 bases in the middle. CDR3 sequence (DNA): TGTGCCAGCAGTGAAGGACAGACACTCTACGAGCAGTACTTC. Protein: CASSEGQTLYEQYF.

This chain uses TRBV27 with TRBJ2-3, with D perhaps given as TRBD1 or TRBD2 (5 bases each). Germline CDR1 reads MNHEY; CDR2 reads SMNVEV (reference sequence). Trimming removed 5 bases at V and 3 bases at J, with 12 bases between. The CDR3 covers 14 residues. For the CDR3, the DNA is TGTGCCAGCAGTAGGCAGGGCGGGACAGATACGCAGTATTTT. Translated, it gives CASSRQGGTDTQYF.